This TCR beta chain stems from a study of blood T cell repertoires in COVID-19. About the study: From the United States, Italy and Spain came samples of acute and convalescent COVID-19. PBMCs, B-cell-depleted T cells, or T cells provided the cDNA or gDNA that made up the material.

The germline CDR1 and CDR2 sequences are MNHEY and SVGEGT. The length of the CDR3 is 14 residues. The germline V and J ends were trimmed by 4 bases and 11 bases, with 18 bases remaining between them. In the original analysis: For nucleated cells, counts were estimated from reference gene primer amplification. Profiled with immunoSEQ multiplex PCR; TCRdb holds only in-frame clones, not every one. That table gives V, J and clone size, and the DNA gave D and trimming. The data hold hundreds of thousands of clones, with over 75% observed a single time. Sequenced sample: peripheral blood. The V call is TRBV6-2 or TRBV6-3, the J call TRBJ1-5; D is uncertain. This TCR derives from a woman between 25 and 40 years old with acute or convalescent COVID-19. CDR3 amino acids: CASSSLPEGTTQHF. Here the CDR3 DNA reads TGTGCCAGCAGTTCACTGCCCGAGGGAACCACCCAGCATTTT.